Below, 29 T cell receptor beta chains from the same sample are listed, as sequenced in a study of tumour-infiltrating T cells in Burkitt lymphoma. Produced via immunoSEQ multiplex PCR; TCRdb's table is partial and in-frame only. The sample gives roughly 13,000 clones, approximately 71% of which show up once; approximately 7.7% is in the top ten. Material for sequencing was tumor tissue. Receptor source: a human donor with diffuse large B-cell lymphoma.

This clone is deemed medium-sized. V usage is TRBV4-1 and J usage is TRBJ2-1; TRBD1 matches at 7 bases. V gave up 3 bases and J gave up 2 bases; unmatched junction bases: 7. CDR1 and CDR2 (germline): MGHRA, YSYEKL. The CDR3 is made up of 16 amino acids. For the CDR3, the DNA is TGCGCCAGCAGCCAGGAGACAGGGTTGGCCTACAATGAGCAGTTCTTC. Its translation: CASSQETGLAYNEQFF.

The J gene is TRBJ1-1, the V gene TRBV6-5; 10 bases line up with TRBD1. The junction had 4 bases not matched to a gene; V was cut back by 6 bases and J by 3 bases. The germline gives CDR1 MNHEY, CDR2 SVGAGI. CDR3 length: 14 amino acids. CDR3 bases: TGTGCCAGCAGCCAGGACAGGGGGGACACTGAAGCTTTCTTT. Residues: CASSQDRGDTEAFF.

The CDR3 DNA reads as TGTGCCATCGGGGAGGCGCGGGACTCGAGGGAGACCCAGTACTTC. Amino acids: CAIGEARDSRETQYF. The chain links TRBV10-3 to TRBJ2-5; tentative D call: TRBD2 (6 bases). There are 15 residues in the CDR3. The germline V and J ends were trimmed by 8 bases and 5 bases, with 21 bases remaining between them. Germline assignment: CDR1 ENHRY and CDR2 SYGVKD.

This chain uses TRBV28 with TRBJ1-5; D is unclear. The ends were cut back, 3 bases at V and 2 bases at J, with 5 bases in the middle. CDR1 and CDR2 (germline): MDHEN, SYDVKM. The CDR3 runs to 13 residues. The CDR3 reads CASSFAGNQPQHF. CDR3 coding DNA: TGTGCCAGCAGTTTTGCTGGCAATCAGCCCCAGCATTTT.

The chain has TRBV12-5 and TRBJ1-3, with D uncertain. Trimming took 0 bases from V and 0 from J, leaving 12 bases between them. The CDR3 is made up of 17 amino acids. Per the germline V gene, CDR1 is LGHNT and CDR2 is FRNRAP. The CDR3 nucleotides are TGTGCTAGTGGTTTGGTATTTCAGGCGAGCTCTGGAAACACCATATATTTT. Its translation is CASGLVFQASSGNTIYF.

In DNA, the CDR3 is TGTGCCAGCAGCAAAGATGATGTGGGGGGTCCTAGCAATCAGCCCCAGCATTTT. It specifies CASSKDDVGGPSNQPQHF. J is TRBJ1-5 and V is TRBV28, with D maybe TRBD1 (5 bases). The germline V gene has CDR1 MDHEN and CDR2 SYDVKM. This CDR3 is 18 amino acids long. V gave up 6 bases and J gave up 0 bases, with 21 bases separating them.

The chain carries TRBV9 and TRBJ2-6; TRBD1 matches 7 bases. The germline V gene encodes CDR1 SGDLS and CDR2 YYNGEE. Trimming cost V 4 bases and J 0 bases; bases outside gene matches: 10. The length of the CDR3 is 18 residues. CDR3 in DNA: TGTGCCAGCAGCTCAAGAGACAGGGTCTTCTCTGGGGCCAACGTCCTGACTTTC. Protein product: CASSSRDRVFSGANVLTF.

The chain joins TRBV27 to TRBJ1-2, with D unclear. Germline V gene data show CDR1 as MNHEY and CDR2 as SMNVEV (reference sequence). This CDR3 region has 14 residues. Trimming took off 5 bases at V and 4 bases at J, with 14 bases between the two ends. DNA for the CDR3: TGTGCCAGCAGTAACTCCGGGCAGGTCTATGGCTACACCTTC. This translates into CASSNSGQVYGYTF.

This chain joins TRBV4-1 and TRBJ1-1; 7 bases are shared with TRBD1. With V trimmed by 2 bases and J by 3 bases, 6 bases remained unmatched. Germline CDR1 and CDR2: MGHRA and YSYEKL. The CDR3 consists of 15 residues. The CDR3 is CASSQKGTDDTEAFF. CDR3 DNA sequence: TGCGCCAGCAGCCAAAAAGGGACAGACGACACTGAAGCTTTCTTT.

V is TRBV7-2 and J is TRBJ1-5; D unclear. Trimming took off 3 bases at V and 1 base at J, with 10 bases between the two ends. Germline V gene lookup returns CDR1 SGHTA and CDR2 FQGNSA. There are 15 residues in the CDR3. The CDR3 reads CASSFFVESNQPQHF. The CDR3 nucleotides read TGTGCCAGCAGCTTCTTTGTGGAGAGCAATCAGCCCCAGCATTTT.

This chain joins TRBV6-1 and TRBJ1-5; 7 nucleotides align to TRBD1. Germline V gene sequence: CDR1 MNHNS, CDR2 SASEGT. V gave up 6 bases and J gave up 3 bases; unmatched junction bases: 8. CDR3 length: 15 residues. The DNA for the CDR3 is TGTGCCAGCAGGACCTTGGACAGGCACAATCAGCCCCAGCATTTT. As protein: CASRTLDRHNQPQHF.

This chain joins TRBV10-3 and TRBJ2-7, with 9 positions matching TRBD1. Germline CDR1 reads ENHRY; CDR2 reads SYGVKD. V trimming: 10 bases; J trimming: 0 bases; junction bases outside the gene matches: 7. The CDR3 totals 14 residues. The CDR3 protein is CATKRDRVSYEQYV. CDR3 coding DNA: TGTGCCACCAAACGGGACAGGGTCTCCTACGAGCAGTACGTC.

This clone was counted between two and nine times. V gene TRBV27 combines with J gene TRBJ1-2; D is uncertain. V lost 6 bases to trimming and J lost 0 bases, with 14 bases between them. Germline V CDR1 and CDR2: MNHEY, SMNVEV (reference sequence). The CDR3 is 15 residues long. The CDR3 here is CASSPAPGPNYGYTF. The CDR3, as DNA: TGTGCCAGCAGCCCCGCACCCGGCCCTAACTATGGCTACACCTTC.

This chain joins TRBV5-5 and TRBJ1-1; 7 nucleotides align to TRBD1. The ends lost 2 bases at V and 0 bases at J; junction bases unmatched: 10. Germline loops: CDR1 SGHKS, CDR2 YYEKEE (reference sequence). This CDR3 comprises 17 residues. CDR3 sequence (DNA): TGTGCCAGCAGCTTCAGGGCCCGACAGGGAATGAACACTGAAGCTTTCTTT. It codes for CASSFRARQGMNTEAFF. Full variable domain (missing parts from reference TRBV5-5 and TRBJ1-1): DAGVTQSPTHLIKTRGQQVTLRCSPISGHKSVSWYQQVLGQGPQFIFQYYEKEERGRGNFPDRFSARQFPNYSSELNVNALLLGDSALYLCASSFRARQGMNTEAFFGQGTRLTVV.

The chain is built from TRBV9 and TRBJ1-3; no firm D call. CDR3 length: 12 amino acids. V gave up 3 bases and J gave up 7 bases, with 8 bases separating them. Germline-derived CDR1 and CDR2 are SGDLS and YYNGEE. CDR3 coding DNA: TGTGCCAGCAGCGGGCCAGAGAACACCATATATTTT. This sequence encodes CASSGPENTIYF.

The chain employs TRBV4-1 and TRBJ2-5, with D perhaps TRBD2 (5 bases). This CDR3 is 15 amino acids long. Per the germline V gene, CDR1 is MGHRA and CDR2 is YSYEKL. V was pared by 0 bases and J by 4 bases, with 12 bases between. CDR3 region: CASSQDGLTIETQYF. The CDR3 DNA follows: TGCGCCAGCAGCCAAGATGGACTGACCATAGAGACCCAGTACTTC.

V gene TRBV29-1 combines with J gene TRBJ2-5; 7 nucleotides align to TRBD2. The CDR3 runs to 15 residues. Per the germline V gene, CDR1 is SQVTM and CDR2 is ANQGSEA. The junction had 9 bases not matched to a gene; V was cut back by 0 bases and J by 5 bases. In DNA, the CDR3 is TGCAGCGTTGAAGATCCGGGGAGGGCCCCGGAGACCCAGTACTTC. It yields the protein CSVEDPGRAPETQYF. The complete variable domain, with remaining parts taken from reference TRBV29-1 and TRBJ2-5, reads SAVISQKPSRDICQRGTSLTIQCQVDSQVTMMFWYRQQPGQSLTLIATANQGSEATYESGFVIDKFPISRPNLTFSTLTVSNMSPEDSSIYLCSVEDPGRAPETQYFGPGTRLLVL.

This sequence joins TRBV27 and TRBJ2-2, with 8 bases matching TRBD1. V trimming: 5 bases; J trimming: 8 bases; junction bases outside the gene matches: 4. The germline V gene has CDR1 MNHEY and CDR2 SMNVEV (reference sequence). This CDR3 comprises 13 residues. The CDR3 loop is CASSTGTGGELFF. The CDR3, as DNA: TGTGCCAGCAGTACGGGGACAGGTGGGGAGCTGTTTTTT.

This chain joins TRBV5-4 and TRBJ1-1; 7 bases match TRBD1. The CDR3 is 14 residues long. V shed 4 bases, J shed 2 bases, and the junction held 5 bases outside the gene matches. Per germline, CDR1 SGHNT and CDR2 YYREEE (reference sequence). CDR3 amino acids: CASSGYRGNTEAFF. CDR3 sequence (DNA): TGTGCCAGCAGCGGATACAGGGGTAACACTGAAGCTTTCTTT.

V and J are TRBV2 and TRBJ2-7; 7 bases align to TRBD1. The CDR3 contains 13 residues. CDR1 SNHLY and CDR2 FYNNEI come from the germline V gene. The trim removed 6 bases at V and 5 bases at J, leaving 7 bases unmatched. For the CDR3, the DNA is TGTGCCAGCAGCCGTGACAGGGCCAACGAGCAGTACGTC. Translated: CASSRDRANEQYV.

The rearrangement joins TRBV7-9 to TRBJ2-7; possibly TRBD2 for D (6 bases). The V gene lost 2 bases and the J gene lost 7 bases, with 12 bases spanning the gap. CDR1 is SEHNR, CDR2 FQNEAQ, per germline (reference sequence). The length of the CDR3 is 13 residues. The CDR3, as DNA: TGTGCCAGCAGCTTACCTCGGGGAGGAGAGCAGTACTTC. Its translation: CASSLPRGGEQYF.

The gene calls are TRBV4-2 and TRBJ1-2; D is undetermined. The CDR3 has 13 residues. V shed 1 base and J shed 7 bases, with 10 bases lying between them. The germline V gene has CDR1 LGHNA and CDR2 YNFKEQ. CDR3 nucleotides: TGTGCCAGCAGCCAAGGAGAGTCGGGTGGCTACACCTTC. Translating it yields CASSQGESGGYTF.

The chain employs TRBV6-4 and TRBJ2-3, with 11 bases identical to TRBD2. This CDR3 is 16 amino acids long. Unmatched junction bases numbered 8, after V lost 4 bases and J lost 5 bases. Germline V gene lookup returns CDR1 MRHNA and CDR2 SNTAGT. In nucleotides, the CDR3 is TGTGCCAGCAGTGCTGTGACTAGCGGGACTGTAGATACGCAGTATTTT. This translates into CASSAVTSGTVDTQYF.

The chain combines TRBV7-9 with TRBJ2-7; D gene uncertain. V was shortened by 1 base and J by 3 bases, with 13 bases between the two germline ends. Per the germline V gene, CDR1 is SEHNR and CDR2 is FQNEAQ (reference sequence). The CDR3 is 15 residues long. CDR3 sequence: CASSLEGRRYYEQYF. Written as DNA, the CDR3 is TGTGCCAGCAGCTTAGAAGGCAGGCGCTACTACGAGCAGTACTTC.

The J gene is TRBJ2-3, the V gene TRBV23-1; D not certain. TRBV23-1 carries the ORF label, with uncertain function. The CDR3 is 12 amino acids. V was trimmed by 2 bases and J by 8 bases, leaving 8 bases between them. CDR3 sequence reads: CASSQRWGTQYF. The CDR3 nucleotides read TGCGCCAGCAGTCAAAGGTGGGGTACGCAGTATTTT.

V usage is TRBV21-1 and J usage is TRBJ1-5; TRBD1 reflects the table's D call only, with no check against the DNA. TRBV21-1 is shown as a pseudogene. This CDR3 has 17 amino acids. CDR3 in DNA: TGTGCCAGCAGCAAAGGTAACGACAGATGTAGCAATCAGCCCCAGCATTTT. Its translation: CASSKGNDRCSNQPQHF.

The V gene is TRBV5-5, the J gene TRBJ2-5, with 8 nucleotides matching TRBD2. Germline V lookup: CDR1 SGHKS, CDR2 YYEKEE (reference sequence). This CDR3 has 16 residues. J gave up 5 bases and V 5 bases, and 14 bases lay outside the gene matches. CDR3 sequence reads: CASSPDPPGGGETQYF. The CDR3 DNA reads TGTGCCAGCAGTCCAGACCCCCCGGGAGGGGGGGAGACCCAGTACTTC.

This chain joins TRBV7-9 and TRBJ2-1, with TRBD2 identical over 15 bases. This CDR3 comprises 18 residues. The junction had 11 bases not matched to a gene; V was cut back by 3 bases and J by 8 bases. The V gene's germline CDR1 is SEHNR and CDR2 FQNEAQ (reference sequence). The CDR3: CASSFRTSGRGHKDEQFF. In DNA, the CDR3 is TGTGCCAGCAGCTTCCGGACTAGCGGGAGGGGGCATAAGGATGAGCAGTTCTTC.

The table lists this clone with a count of one. The J gene is TRBJ2-3, the V gene TRBV5-4; 8 nucleotides line up with TRBD2. The CDR3 extends over 14 amino acids. V shed 4 bases and J 4 bases; nucleotides not matched to a gene: 5. From germline, CDR1 is SGHNT and CDR2 YYREEE (reference sequence). The CDR3 sequence is CASSLGLAPDTQYF. The CDR3, as DNA: TGTGCCAGCAGCCTCGGACTAGCACCAGATACGCAGTATTTT.